This is a list of T cell receptor beta chains from one sample in a study of blood T cell dynamics during melanoma immunotherapy. Measured with immunoSEQ multiplex PCR; TCRdb has only the in-frame clones, and not every one. The data contain about 8,600 clones, less than 90% of them seen just once; the ten biggest clones take up around 1%. The sample in question was blood, obtained from a patient treated with checkpoint blockade. All receptors come from a human donor with melanoma. The CDR3 runs from the conserved cysteine through the conserved F or W. A D gene is named only where the DNA matches it firmly. Rows give clone size only sometimes, using once, few, many, or a class for an expanded clone.

CDR3 length: 14
V gene: TRBV19
D gene: TRBD2
clone size: .
J gene: TRBJ2-5
CDR3 protein: CASRERGTQETQYF
CDR3 DNA: TGTGCCAGTAGGGAGCGGGGGACGCAAGAGACCCAGTACTTC

CDR3 length: 15
V gene: TRBV4-1
D gene: .
clone size: .
J gene: TRBJ1-1
CDR3 protein: CASSPPTVLGTEAFF
CDR3 DNA: TGCGCCAGCAGCCCCCCGACAGTTTTGGGGACTGAAGCTTTCTTT

CDR3 length: 13
V gene: TRBV9
D gene: TRBD2
clone size: .
J gene: TRBJ2-7
CDR3 protein: CASSAGLDYEQYF
CDR3 DNA: TGTGCCAGCAGCGCCGGACTAGACTACGAGCAGTACTTC

CDR3 length: 13
V gene: TRBV5-6
D gene: .
clone size: .
J gene: TRBJ2-7
CDR3 protein: CASSPGHPYEQYF
CDR3 DNA: TGTGCCAGCAGCCCTGGACACCCCTACGAGCAGTACTTC

CDR3 length: 15
V gene: TRBV5-1
D gene: TRBD1
clone size: .
J gene: TRBJ2-1
CDR3 protein: CASSNTGVSYNEQFF
CDR3 DNA: TGCGCCAGCAGCAATACAGGGGTATCCTACAATGAGCAGTTCTTC

CDR3 length: 15
V gene: TRBV25-1
D gene: .
clone size: .
J gene: TRBJ2-3
CDR3 protein: CASSGMSVRADTQYF
CDR3 DNA: TGTGCCAGCAGTGGCATGAGTGTTCGGGCAGATACGCAGTATTTT

CDR3 length: 14
V gene: TRBV7-3
D gene: .
clone size: once
J gene: TRBJ2-2
CDR3 protein: CASSLTRNTGELFF
CDR3 DNA: TGTGCCAGCAGCTTAACCAGGAACACCGGGGAGCTGTTTTTT

CDR3 length: 11
V gene: TRBV6-6
D gene: .
clone size: .
J gene: TRBJ2-2
CDR3 protein: CASTFTGELFF
CDR3 DNA: TGTGCCAGCACCTTCACCGGGGAGCTGTTTTTT

CDR3 length: 13
V gene: TRBV14
D gene: .
clone size: .
J gene: TRBJ2-5
CDR3 protein: CASSRGQVQTQYF
CDR3 DNA: TGTGCCAGCAGCCGGGGTCAAGTACAGACCCAGTACTTC

CDR3 length: 16
V gene: TRBV5-4
D gene: TRBD1
clone size: .
J gene: TRBJ1-2
CDR3 protein: CASSLGAGGLNYGYTF
CDR3 DNA: TGTGCCAGCAGCCTTGGGGCAGGGGGCTTGAACTATGGCTACACCTTC

CDR3 length: 13
V gene: TRBV6-5
D gene: .
clone size: .
J gene: TRBJ1-1
CDR3 protein: CASRGGPHTEAFF
CDR3 DNA: TGTGCCAGCCGGGGGGGCCCCCACACTGAAGCTTTCTTT

CDR3 length: 15
V gene: TRBV18
D gene: .
clone size: .
J gene: TRBJ2-3
CDR3 protein: CASSRFGQGTDTQYF
CDR3 DNA: TGTGCCAGCTCACGGTTTGGGCAGGGTACAGATACGCAGTATTTT

CDR3 length: 16
V gene: TRBV6-1
D gene: TRBD1
clone size: .
J gene: TRBJ2-1
CDR3 protein: CASSDINRGQTMREFF
CDR3 DNA: TGTGCCAGCAGTGACATTAATAGGGGACAGACAATGAGGGAGTTCTTC

CDR3 length: 16
V gene: TRBV14
D gene: TRBD2
clone size: .
J gene: TRBJ2-2
CDR3 protein: CASSRLAGESTGELFF
CDR3 DNA: TGTGCCAGCAGCCGACTAGCGGGAGAGAGCACCGGGGAGCTGTTTTTT

CDR3 length: 15
V gene: TRBV19
D gene: TRBD1
clone size: .
J gene: TRBJ2-5
CDR3 protein: CASSIGPGQQETQYF
CDR3 DNA: TGTGCCAGTAGTATCGGTCCGGGACAGCAAGAGACCCAGTACTTC

CDR3 length: 15
V gene: TRBV10-3
D gene: TRBD2
clone size: .
J gene: TRBJ2-3
CDR3 protein: CAIREGLAETDTQYF
CDR3 DNA: TGTGCCATCAGGGAGGGACTAGCGGAGACAGATACGCAGTATTTT

CDR3 length: 19
V gene: TRBV27
D gene: .
clone size: .
J gene: TRBJ1-2
CDR3 protein: CASSFVGVDGNRVVGSYTF
CDR3 DNA: TGTGCCAGCAGTTTTGTAGGGGTAGATGGGAACAGGGTAGTAGGTAGCTACACCTTC